Here is one T cell receptor beta chain with its context. This record belongs to a study of beta chain features in type 1 diabetes. Germline assignment: CDR1 MGHRA and CDR2 YSYEKL. V lost 2 bases, J lost 5 bases, and 15 bases lay in between. This CDR3 is 16 amino acids long. The study reverse transcribed the entire isolated RNA, so it sequenced expressed TCRB transcripts. The table came from immunoSEQ multiplex PCR; TCRdb's copy has only in-frame clones and leaves some out. This table holds some 410,000 clones, roughly an eighth found once. The clonotype comes from a woman aged 18-29 years in good health. V is TRBV4-1 and J is TRBJ2-2; tentative D call: TRBD1 (5 bases). The sequenced sample consisted of naive CD4+ T cells from blood. The CDR3 DNA follows: TGCGCCAGCAGCCAACTCGTGACAGTTATTACCGGGGAGCTGTTTTTT. Protein product: CASSQLVTVITGELFF.